This paragraph covers one T cell receptor (beta chain) sequence. TCRdb re-analysed the 5' RACE reads in MiXCR, keeping a single row per CDR3 protein. The sample yields roughly 400,000 distinct CDR3 sequences, approximately 24% seen once. The sample originates from a study of T-cell memory formation after mild COVID-19. V was clipped by 3 bases and J by 3 bases, with 15 bases between them. The CDR3 runs 14 residues. Germline V gene data show CDR1 as DFQATT and CDR2 as SNEGSKA (reference sequence). The chain links TRBV20-1 to TRBJ2-7, with D perhaps TRBD1 (6 bases). Material: PBMCs or a T cell subset sorted from them (not recorded which). The sequence was obtained from an adult woman who had mild COVID-19 (a few samples of this study predate the infection). Cell type and time point are not known. This CDR3 reads CSASRAGQIYEQYF. As DNA, the CDR3 is TGCAGTGCTAGCCGCGCCGGACAGATCTACGAGCAGTACTTC.